A single sample is the source of the 22 T cell receptor beta chains below, sequenced in a study of blood T cells in healthy people across ages. Through a sample-barcoded 5' primer and a J-beta primer mix, a second PCR was run for roughly 6 to 11 cycles. TCRdb ran MiXCR on the 5' RACE reads and lists one entry per CDR3 protein. The sample shows hundreds of thousands of distinct CDR3 sequences, around half of them seen only once. Sequencing was carried out using blood. The receptor source for this set is a woman aged 55-75 years in good health.

The V call is TRBV20-1, the J call TRBJ2-6; the D is unclear. The CDR3 runs 14 residues. The germline V and J ends were trimmed by 3 bases and 2 bases, with 8 bases remaining between them. The germline CDR1 and CDR2 sequences are DFQATT and SNEGSKA (reference sequence). As DNA, the CDR3 is TGCAGTGCTAGTTTCCACCCTGGGGCCAACGTCCTGACTTTC. The encoded protein is CSASFHPGANVLTF.

V gene TRBV20-1 combines with J gene TRBJ2-7; a possible D gene is TRBD2 (6 bases). Trimming left V 5 bases short and J 0 bases short, with 11 bases between. Per the germline V gene, CDR1 is DFQATT and CDR2 is SNEGSKA (reference sequence). The CDR3 totals 13 residues. Here the CDR3 DNA reads TGCAGTGCTCGCGGGACGAGCTCCTACGAGCAGTACTTC. It yields the protein CSARGTSSYEQYF.

The genes are TRBV20-1 and TRBJ2-1; the match to TRBD2 covers 14 bases. Germline V CDR1 and CDR2: DFQATT, SNEGSKA (reference sequence). V gave up 3 bases and J gave up 2 bases; unmatched junction bases: 3. The CDR3 sequence is 16 residues long. In DNA form, the CDR3 reads TGCAGTGCTAGGGGACTAGCGGGAGTTCCCTACAATGAGCAGTTCTTC. Protein: CSARGLAGVPYNEQFF.

The gene calls are TRBV27 and TRBJ2-5; D is uncertain. CDR1 is MNHEY and CDR2 is SMNVEV in the germline V gene (reference sequence). There are 14 residues in the CDR3. V lost 2 bases and J lost 2, with 9 bases in between. The CDR3 loop is CASSLGPFQETQYF. CDR3 in DNA: TGTGCCAGCAGTTTAGGGCCGTTTCAAGAGACCCAGTACTTC.

V and J are TRBV21-1 and TRBJ1-4; whether TRBD1, the table's D call, matches the DNA was not checked. TRBV21-1 is a listed pseudogene. CDR3 length: 15 residues. CDR3 sequence: CASNLKRTHLEKLFF. DNA for the CDR3: TGTGCCAGCAATCTAAAGAGGACACACCTCGAAAAACTGTTTTTT.

This clonotype occurred a few times. This chain uses TRBV29-1 with TRBJ2-5, with 7 nucleotides matching TRBD1. Trimming took 6 bases from V and 5 from J; bases not matched to a gene: 9. Germline CDR1 and CDR2: SQVTM and ANQGSEA. This CDR3 region has 13 residues. The DNA for the CDR3 is TGCAGCGTAACCGGGACAGCGAGGGAGACCCAGTACTTC. Encoded protein: CSVTGTARETQYF.

The rearrangement joins TRBV7-9 to TRBJ2-5, with D uncertain. The CDR3 extends over 14 amino acids. Trimming shortened V by 0 bases and J by 0 bases, and 5 bases separated the two germline ends. The germline CDR1 and CDR2 sequences are SEHNR and FQNEAQ (reference sequence). The CDR3 is CASSLAVNQETQYF. DNA of the CDR3: TGTGCCAGCAGCTTAGCTGTGAACCAAGAGACCCAGTACTTC. Supplemented by reference TRBV7-9 and TRBJ2-5, the full variable domain reads DTGVSQNPRHKITKRGQNVTFRCDPISEHNRLYWYRQTLGQGPEFLTYFQNEAQLEKSRLLSDRFSAERPKGSFSTLEIQRTEQGDSAMYLCASSLAVNQETQYFGPGTRLLVL.

This clonotype was detected ten times or more. The chain employs TRBV7-9 and TRBJ2-7; D ambiguous. The CDR3 sequence is 11 residues long. The germline V and J ends were trimmed by 2 bases and 5 bases, with 4 bases remaining between them. Germline values: CDR1 SEHNR, CDR2 FQNEAQ (reference sequence). CDR3 region: CASSLSNEQYF. The CDR3 nucleotides read TGTGCCAGCAGCTTATCTAACGAGCAGTACTTC.

The V call is TRBV20-1, the J call TRBJ2-1; TRBD1 might be the D (6 bases). TRBJ2-7 explains the end of the DNA better; the J call may be wrong. The germline CDR1 and CDR2 sequences are DFQATT and SNEGSKA (reference sequence). This CDR3 contains 15 residues. The CDR3 reads CSARGRGTCTYEQYF. CDR3 sequence (DNA): TGCAGTGCTAGAGGTAGGGGGACGTGCACCTACGAGCAGTACTTC.

V usage is TRBV4-3 and J usage is TRBJ2-4, with a possible D match to TRBD2 (5 bases). The CDR3 spans 12 residues. Trimming shortened V by 0 bases and J by 13 bases, and 10 bases separated the two germline ends. The germline V gene encodes CDR1 LGHNA and CDR2 YSLEER. CDR3: CASSQDVREQYF. The DNA for the CDR3 is TGCGCCAGCAGCCAAGATGTGAGGGAGCAGTACTTC.

The rearrangement uses TRBV12-3 or TRBV12-4 and TRBJ1-4, with TRBD1 as a possible D gene (5 bases). V lost 3 bases, J lost 6 bases, and 11 bases lay in between. The CDR3 is 14 residues long. CDR3: CASSLTESHEKLFF. CDR3 DNA sequence: TGTGCCAGCAGTTTGACAGAGAGCCATGAAAAACTGTTTTTT.

This clonotype was seen only a few times. The V call is TRBV29-1, the J call TRBJ2-1; perhaps TRBD1 as D (5 bases). The J call may be wrong; the DNA end is better matched by TRBJ2-7. CDR3 length: 15 residues. Germline values: CDR1 SQVTM, CDR2 ANQGSEA. As DNA, the CDR3 is TGCAGCGTCCCTCAGGGCCTGAGCTCCTACAATGAGCAGTACTTC. This gives the protein CSVPQGLSSYNEQYF.

The rearrangement uses TRBV4-1 and TRBJ1-2, with no clear D. Germline CDR1 is MGHRA and CDR2 is YSYEKL. The V and J ends lost 1 base and 8 bases respectively, with 11 bases between them. The CDR3 length is 13 residues. CDR3 DNA sequence: TGCGCCAGCAGCCAAGTCGGCAGTGAGGGCTACACCTTC. It translates to CASSQVGSEGYTF.

This chain joins TRBV29-1 and TRBJ2-1; the D is unclear. CDR1 is SQVTM, CDR2 ANQGSEA, per germline. Trimming removed 7 bases at V and 8 bases at J, with 18 bases between. This CDR3 region has 13 residues. CDR3 sequence: CSARTPAYHEQFF. CDR3 coding DNA: TGCAGCGCCCGAACCCCAGCTTATCATGAGCAGTTCTTC.

The count of this clonotype is one. With a much larger clone just one base away, this may be a read error. The CDR3 coding sequence is TGCAGCGTTGGGCTAGTCCGAGAGACCCAGTTCTTC. This encodes CSVGLVRETQFF. V and J are TRBV29-1 and TRBJ2-1; D unclear. CDR3 size: 12 residues. Between the trimmed V and J ends, which lost 4 bases and 13 bases, there was a span of 17 bases. Looked up from germline, CDR1 is SQVTM and CDR2 is ANQGSEA.

The chain joins TRBV7-2 to TRBJ1-2; 7 bases are shared with TRBD1. Germline V gene lookup returns CDR1 SGHTA and CDR2 FQGNSA. Unmatched junction bases numbered 10, after V lost 5 bases and J lost 4 bases. The CDR3 spans 15 residues. DNA for the CDR3: TGTGCCAGCAGCCCATACAGGGGACTCGGCTATGGCTACACCTTC. Translation: CASSPYRGLGYGYTF. Full variable domain (remainder filled in from reference TRBV7-2 and TRBJ1-2): GAGVSQSPSNKVTEKGKDVELRCDPISGHTALYWYRQSLGQGLEFLIYFQGNSAPDKSGLPSDRFSAERTGGSVSTLTIQRTQQEDSAVYLCASSPYRGLGYGYTFGSGTRLTVV.

This chain joins TRBV7-9 and TRBJ2-5; the D gene could be TRBD1 or TRBD2 (5 bases each). The DNA end favors TRBJ2-7, so the J call may be wrong. There are 16 residues in the CDR3. In germline, CDR1 is SEHNR, CDR2 FQNEAQ (reference sequence). The CDR3 reads CASSLAYGTAVFEQYF. CDR3 coding DNA: TGTGCCAGCAGCTTAGCTTACGGGACGGCAGTCTTCGAGCAGTACTTC.

V is TRBV6-5 and J is TRBJ2-1; perhaps D is TRBD1 or TRBD2 (5 bases each). Germline assignment: CDR1 MNHEY and CDR2 SVGAGI. Trimming left V 0 bases short and J 5 bases short, with 14 bases between. The CDR3 is made up of 16 amino acids. CDR3 nucleotide sequence: TGTGCCAGCAGTTACTCAAATACCGGGGCCAACAATGAGCAGTTCTTC. Its translation: CASSYSNTGANNEQFF.

The genes are TRBV5-1 and TRBJ2-1, with 7 bases identical to TRBD2. The germline V gene encodes CDR1 SGHRS and CDR2 YFSETQ. The CDR3 has 16 residues. Germline trimming cut 0 bases from V and 5 bases from J; bases unmatched to any gene: 8. The CDR3: CASSLGPSGTNNEQFF. The CDR3 bases are TGCGCCAGCAGCTTGGGGCCTAGCGGTACCAACAATGAGCAGTTCTTC.

The gene calls are TRBV4-3 and TRBJ1-2; D ambiguous. CDR1 LGHNA and CDR2 YSLEER come from the germline V gene. The CDR3 runs 14 residues. The V end was cut by 0 bases, the J end by 0 bases, with 5 bases between. In DNA form, the CDR3 reads TGCGCCAGCAGCCAAGATTTAGCTAACTATGGCTACACCTTC. Residues: CASSQDLANYGYTF.

In its sample, this clonotype was seen a few times. V usage is TRBV20-1 and J usage is TRBJ2-1; D is unclear. CDR3 size: 13 residues. V was clipped by 0 bases and J by 9 bases, with 12 bases between them. CDR1 and CDR2 from the germline V gene are DFQATT and SNEGSKA (reference sequence). The CDR3 loop reads CSARDPGGTEQFF. Written as DNA, the CDR3 is TGCAGTGCTAGAGATCCCGGTGGCACTGAGCAGTTCTTC.

In this sample, this clonotype turned up once. CDR3 in amino acids: CSAPRSQGEAFF. The DNA of the CDR3 is TGCAGTGCCCCTCGATCGCAGGGTGAAGCTTTCTTT. The chain employs TRBV20-1 and TRBJ1-1, with a tentative D call TRBD1 (5 bases). Per the germline V gene, CDR1 is DFQATT and CDR2 is SNEGSKA (reference sequence). Trimming stripped 6 bases from V and 7 bases from J, with 15 bases between. The CDR3 sequence is 12 residues long.